The next 3 T cell receptor beta chains were all read from a single sample in a study of T cell responses to AZD1222 COVID-19 vaccine (dated by TCRdb to 2020 to 2023). Library preparation was by the immunoSEQ multiplex PCR assay. As stored in TCRdb, this immuneACCESS dataset retains in-frame rearrangements with V and J assigned. A fraction of the clones does not appear; measured against another copy, unresolved V genes explain less than half of the discrepancy, and the remainder lacks a known reason. In all, the sample holds 100,000 to 120,000 clones, and 88% of those were seen once. The top ten constitute 1.6% of the sample. The sample's time point label is to be understood as: baseline before first vaccination. The sample here was peripheral blood, taken on day 0 of AZD1222 vaccination. The receptor source for this set is an adult in good health.

The chain has TRBV19 and TRBJ1-2; D remains ambiguous. Between the trimmed V and J ends, which lost 3 bases and 4 bases, there was a span of 12 bases. The CDR3 contains 14 residues. CDR1 LNHDA and CDR2 SQIVND come from the germline V gene (reference sequence). The chain's CDR3 is CASSMEARGYGYTF. The CDR3, as DNA: TGTGCCAGTAGTATGGAGGCACGAGGCTATGGCTACACCTTC.

The V call is TRBV5-4, the J call TRBJ2-3; D is uncertain. This CDR3 contains 13 residues. V was trimmed by 1 base and J by 4 bases, leaving 7 bases between them. Germline V gene sequence: CDR1 SGHNT, CDR2 YYREEE (reference sequence). The CDR3 sequence is CASSLSAADTQYF. CDR3 nucleotides: TGTGCCAGCAGCTTGAGTGCTGCAGATACGCAGTATTTT.

The J gene is TRBJ2-1, the V gene TRBV27; no clear D. Germline V CDR1 and CDR2: MNHEY, SMNVEV (reference sequence). With 2 bases removed from V and 6 bases from J, the gap between germline ends came to 5 bases. The CDR3 has 12 residues. The CDR3 bases are TGTGCCAGCAGTTTAACGACCAATGAGCAGTTCTTC. This gives the protein CASSLTTNEQFF.